The 30 T cell receptor beta chains presented below share a single source sample, sequenced in a study of blood T cell repertoires in COVID-19. The protocol was immunoSEQ multiplex PCR, while the TCRdb copy is restricted to in-frame clones and leaves out a portion. The sample yields tens of thousands of clones, 75% to 90% seen once. Sequenced input: peripheral blood. The receptors were gathered from an elderly man with acute or convalescent COVID-19.

This chain links TRBV21-1 with TRBJ2-3; the table's D gene call, TRBD1, was not cross checked with the DNA. TRBV21-1 is listed as a pseudogene. The CDR3 has 15 amino acids. CDR3 loop: CASSKVDRATDTQYF. CDR3 DNA sequence: TGTGCCAGCAGCAAAGTTGACAGGGCAACAGATACGCAGTATTTT.

The rearrangement joins TRBV18 to TRBJ2-2; TRBD2 might be the D (6 bases). CDR1 KGHSH and CDR2 LQKENI come from the germline V gene. V was clipped by 0 bases and J by 1 base, with 12 bases between them. The CDR3 covers 17 residues. Here the CDR3 DNA reads TGTGCCAGCTCACCACCCGGTGTTAGCGGGAACACCGGGGAGCTGTTTTTT. It codes for CASSPPGVSGNTGELFF.

The chain combines TRBV27 with TRBJ2-5; 7 bases map to TRBD2. Per the germline V gene, CDR1 is MNHEY and CDR2 is SMNVEV (reference sequence). The CDR3 is 14 amino acids. The ends lost 2 bases at V and 2 bases at J; junction bases unmatched: 2. Here the CDR3 reads CASSLAGDQETQYF. The CDR3 region has the DNA TGTGCCAGCAGTTTAGCGGGGGATCAAGAGACCCAGTACTTC.

The V call is TRBV19, the J call TRBJ2-7; D is possibly TRBD1 (5 bases). Trimming cost V 5 bases and J 4 bases, with 21 bases left between them. The CDR3 is made up of 16 amino acids. Germline CDR1 LNHDA, CDR2 SQIVND (reference sequence). The CDR3 here is CASSPYPDRSEYEQYF. In DNA, the CDR3 is TGTGCCAGTAGTCCCTATCCCGACAGATCCGAGTACGAGCAGTACTTC.

This clone is a singleton in its sample. J is TRBJ1-1 and V is TRBV28; unclear D gene. There are 13 residues in the CDR3. The V gene's germline CDR1 is MDHEN and CDR2 SYDVKM. V was clipped by 7 bases and J by 0 bases, with 9 bases between them. CDR3 loop: CASNQLMNTEAFF. CDR3 coding DNA: TGTGCCAGCAACCAACTCATGAACACTGAAGCTTTCTTT.

The chain employs TRBV5-1 and TRBJ1-2; D is undetermined. The CDR3 totals 15 residues. V was clipped by 0 bases and J by 0 bases, with 9 bases between them. In germline, CDR1 is SGHRS, CDR2 YFSETQ. CDR3: CASSLDLSANYGYTF. As DNA, the CDR3 is TGCGCCAGCAGCTTGGACCTTTCAGCTAACTATGGCTACACCTTC.

The chain uses TRBV5-1 and TRBJ2-7, with 9 bases lining up with TRBD1. Per germline, CDR1 SGHRS and CDR2 YFSETQ. The V gene end was trimmed by 3 bases and the J gene end by 0 bases; junction bases not matched to a gene: 4. The CDR3 sequence is 15 residues long. For the CDR3, the DNA is TGCGCCAGCAGCTCCAGGACAGGGGACTCCTACGAGCAGTACTTC. Translating gives CASSSRTGDSYEQYF.

The chain uses TRBV28 and TRBJ1-2; the match to TRBD1 covers 9 bases. The germline CDR1 and CDR2 sequences are MDHEN and SYDVKM. V was pared by 6 bases and J by 4 bases, with 15 bases of the junction left unmatched. This CDR3 is 17 amino acids long. The CDR3 spells CASSLGVPGQGPYGYTF. DNA of the CDR3: TGTGCCAGCAGCCTTGGGGTTCCGGGACAGGGTCCCTATGGCTACACCTTC.

The chain links TRBV5-1 to TRBJ1-6; D is unresolved. The CDR3 totals 16 residues. Germline V gene sequence: CDR1 SGHRS, CDR2 YFSETQ. Trimming took 0 bases from V and 3 from J, leaving 10 bases between them. CDR3 DNA: TGCGCCAGCAGCTTGGGGGAGATGAGCTATAATTCACCCCTCCACTTT. This sequence encodes CASSLGEMSYNSPLHF.

This clone was seen a single time. Here the CDR3 reads CASSPGLAGEGYEQFF. As DNA, the CDR3 is TGTGCCAGCTCACCGGGACTAGCGGGAGAAGGATATGAGCAGTTCTTC. The rearrangement joins TRBV18 to TRBJ2-1, with TRBD2 matching over 14 bases. Trimming took 3 bases from V and 8 from J; bases not matched to a gene: 6. This CDR3 is built from 16 residues. Germline-derived CDR1 and CDR2 are KGHSH and LQKENI.

The rearrangement uses TRBV28 and TRBJ2-3; 15 nucleotides line up with TRBD2. The junction had 12 bases not matched to a gene; V was cut back by 3 bases and J by 2 bases. Germline CDR1 reads MDHEN; CDR2 reads SYDVKM. The CDR3 consists of 20 residues. As DNA, the CDR3 is TGTGCCAGCAGTTTCCTAGGACTAGCGGGGGGGCCCTACCCCACAGATACGCAGTATTTT. It is translated as CASSFLGLAGGPYPTDTQYF.

The rearrangement links TRBV11-3 to TRBJ2-2; possible D gene TRBD2, 6 bases. Deletions cut 5 bases from V and 6 bases from J, with 10 bases between. Germline CDR1 and CDR2: SGHNT and YENEEA. This CDR3 contains 13 residues. CDR3 loop: CASSAAGPGELFF. The DNA of the CDR3 is TGTGCCAGCAGCGCGGCGGGGCCCGGGGAGCTGTTTTTT.

V is TRBV5-6 and J is TRBJ1-4; TRBD1 agrees at 7 bases. The CDR3 runs to 14 residues. V shed 4 bases, J shed 5 bases, and the junction held 5 bases outside the gene matches. The germline V gene encodes CDR1 SGHDT and CDR2 YYEEEE. The CDR3: CASSLGQSNEKLFF. The CDR3 coding sequence is TGTGCCAGCAGCCTGGGACAGAGCAATGAAAAACTGTTTTTT.

The chain employs TRBV5-1 and TRBJ1-4; possible D gene TRBD1, 6 bases. The CDR3 contains 14 residues. Germline CDR1 SGHRS, CDR2 YFSETQ. V was cut by 3 bases and J by 6 bases, with 12 bases left in between. In DNA form, the CDR3 reads TGCGCCAGCAGCTCCGGCAGGACAGATGAAAAACTGTTTTTT. Its translation: CASSSGRTDEKLFF.

This chain connects TRBV7-2 to TRBJ2-7, with D possibly matching TRBD1 (5 bases). This CDR3 contains 13 residues. CDR1 and CDR2 from the germline V gene are SGHTA and FQGNSA. V was pared by 4 bases and J by 3 bases, with 10 bases between. The DNA for the CDR3 is TGTGCCAGCAGCTCACGGACAATCTACGAGCAGTACTTC. Amino acids: CASSSRTIYEQYF.

The rearrangement joins TRBV9 to TRBJ2-7; 12 bases agree with TRBD1. Trimming took 3 bases from V and 0 from J; bases not matched to a gene: 7. The CDR3 is made up of 17 amino acids. Germline CDR1 reads SGDLS; CDR2 reads YYNGEE. The CDR3 nucleotides are TGTGCCAGCAGCGCCAGGGACAGGGGGCCCCTCTCCTACGAGCAGTACTTC. Translated, it gives CASSARDRGPLSYEQYF.

This clone showed up just a few times. The gene calls are TRBV3-1 (or the pseudogene TRBV3-2) and TRBJ2-7; D not certain. The CDR3 sequence is 12 residues long. Germline V gene sequence: CDR1 LGHDT, CDR2 YNNKEL (reference sequence). The V end lost 4 bases, the J end lost 0 bases, and 4 bases lay between the germline ends. The CDR3: CASSLSSYEQYF. The CDR3 DNA reads as TGTGCCAGCAGCCTCTCCTCCTACGAGCAGTACTTC.

The CDR3 sequence: CASKTGGPQETQYF. In DNA, the CDR3 is TGCGCCAGCAAGACAGGGGGTCCTCAAGAGACCCAGTACTTC. This rearrangement joins TRBV5-1 to TRBJ2-5; 9 bases are a match to TRBD1. This CDR3 is built from 14 residues. Per the germline V gene, CDR1 is SGHRS and CDR2 is YFSETQ. J gave up 2 bases and V 6 bases, and 5 bases lay outside the gene matches.

The chain couples TRBV6-2 or TRBV6-3 to TRBJ2-2; the D gene is possibly TRBD1 (6 bases). Trimming removed 5 bases from V and 7 bases from J, with 11 bases in between. Germline V CDR1 and CDR2: MNHEY, SVGEGT. The CDR3 sequence is 13 residues long. The CDR3 spells CASSPRQDGELFF. The CDR3 region has the DNA TGTGCCAGCAGTCCCAGACAGGACGGGGAGCTGTTTTTT.

The chain joins TRBV5-4 to TRBJ1-2; 8 nucleotides match TRBD1. This CDR3 region has 15 residues. Looked up from germline, CDR1 is SGHNT and CDR2 is YYREEE (reference sequence). The V segment lost 1 base and the J segment 3 bases; nucleotides outside the gene matches: 5. CDR3 region: CASSLLGQVDYGYTF. CDR3 nucleotide sequence: TGTGCCAGCAGCTTGTTGGGACAGGTTGACTATGGCTACACCTTC.

The V call is TRBV19, the J call TRBJ2-7; 8 bases fit TRBD2. The CDR3 has 15 amino acids. The V segment lost 3 bases and the J segment 3 bases; nucleotides outside the gene matches: 7. Germline V gene lookup returns CDR1 LNHDA and CDR2 SQIVND (reference sequence). DNA for the CDR3: TGTGCCAGTAGTATCGGTAGCGGGGCGAACTACGAGCAGTACTTC. This gives the protein CASSIGSGANYEQYF.

The V call is TRBV28, the J call TRBJ2-1; 8 bases are a match to TRBD1. The CDR3 runs to 15 residues. Germline V gene lookup returns CDR1 MDHEN and CDR2 SYDVKM. After removal of 6 bases from V and 4 bases from J, the junction contained 8 bases not matched to a gene. CDR3 DNA sequence: TGTGCCAGCAGGACCCCAGGGGGCTCGTACAATGAGCAGTTCTTC. This translates into CASRTPGGSYNEQFF.

This chain uses TRBV29-1 with TRBJ2-2, with D possibly TRBD1 on 6 matching bases. V lost 5 bases and J 5 bases, leaving 15 bases between the germline ends. The CDR3 sequence is 14 residues long. Germline CDR1 and CDR2: SQVTM and ANQGSEA. The CDR3 spells CSVIPIQGTGELFF. For the CDR3, the DNA is TGCAGCGTTATCCCTATCCAGGGGACCGGGGAGCTGTTTTTT.

This rearrangement joins TRBV7-2 to TRBJ2-1; the match to TRBD2 covers 7 bases. CDR3 length equals 16 residues. Germline values: CDR1 SGHTA, CDR2 FQGNSA. Trimming at V came to 5 bases and at J to 3 bases, leaving 10 bases not matched to a gene. This CDR3 is CASSISSGTYYNEQFF. CDR3 coding DNA: TGTGCCAGCAGCATTTCCAGCGGGACCTACTACAATGAGCAGTTCTTC.

V usage is TRBV5-4 and J usage is TRBJ2-1; the D gene is possibly TRBD1 (6 bases). V shed 3 bases and J shed 9 bases, with 7 bases lying between them. Germline V gives CDR1 SGHNT, CDR2 YYREEE (reference sequence). The CDR3 is 11 amino acids. CDR3 in DNA: TGTGCCAGCAGCTCGACAGGTGAGCAGTTCTTC. It yields the protein CASSSTGEQFF. Full variable domain (outside the CDR3, taken from reference TRBV5-4 and TRBJ2-1): ETGVTQSPTHLIKTRGQQVTLRCSSQSGHNTVSWYQQALGQGPQFIFQYYREEENGRGNFPPRFSGLQFPNYSSELNVNALELDDSALYLCASSSTGEQFFGPGTRLTVL.

The rearrangement uses TRBV27 and TRBJ2-6, with 9 nucleotides matching TRBD1. Trimming cost V 4 bases and J 4 bases; bases outside gene matches: 11. The CDR3 spans 18 residues. Germline V gene sequence: CDR1 MNHEY, CDR2 SMNVEV (reference sequence). CDR3 protein: CASSSPGQGFSGANVLTF. CDR3 nucleotide sequence: TGTGCCAGCAGTTCACCTGGACAGGGGTTCTCCGGGGCCAACGTCCTGACTTTC.

At least ten counts were recorded for this clone. The V call is TRBV27, the J call TRBJ1-6, with 8 bases fitting TRBD1. Germline CDR1 and CDR2: MNHEY and SMNVEV (reference sequence). V lost 6 bases, J lost 7 bases, and 8 bases stayed unmatched. CDR3 length: 15 amino acids. Here the CDR3 DNA reads TGTGCCAGCAGCCCTCTGGGACAGGTCAATTCACCCCTCCACTTT. This gives the protein CASSPLGQVNSPLHF.

This chain joins TRBV18 and TRBJ1-3; possible D gene TRBD1, 5 bases. Trimming shortened V by 1 base and J by 0 bases, and 10 bases separated the two germline ends. The CDR3 runs to 16 residues. Germline assignment: CDR1 KGHSH and CDR2 LQKENI. The CDR3 coding sequence is TGTGCCAGCTCACCACTTGACAGCCACTCTGGAAACACCATATATTTT. Amino acids: CASSPLDSHSGNTIYF.

The chain is built from TRBV7-2 and TRBJ1-6; 10 nucleotides align to TRBD1. There are 15 residues in the CDR3. Germline values: CDR1 SGHTA, CDR2 FQGNSA. V shed 5 bases, J shed 8 bases, and the junction held 6 bases outside the gene matches. CDR3 in amino acids: CASSPRQGADSPLHF. CDR3 bases: TGTGCCAGCAGCCCGCGACAGGGGGCGGATTCACCCCTCCACTTT.

This clone was counted once. The chain links TRBV11-2 to TRBJ1-4, with D possibly being TRBD1 (5 bases). Germline V lookup: CDR1 SGHAT, CDR2 FQNNGV. The CDR3 extends over 17 amino acids. The ends were cut back, 1 base at V and 3 bases at J, with 15 bases in the middle. The CDR3 protein is CASSLGVGGTPNEKLFF. CDR3 coding DNA: TGTGCCAGCAGCTTAGGGGTGGGGGGGACCCCTAATGAAAAACTGTTTTTT.